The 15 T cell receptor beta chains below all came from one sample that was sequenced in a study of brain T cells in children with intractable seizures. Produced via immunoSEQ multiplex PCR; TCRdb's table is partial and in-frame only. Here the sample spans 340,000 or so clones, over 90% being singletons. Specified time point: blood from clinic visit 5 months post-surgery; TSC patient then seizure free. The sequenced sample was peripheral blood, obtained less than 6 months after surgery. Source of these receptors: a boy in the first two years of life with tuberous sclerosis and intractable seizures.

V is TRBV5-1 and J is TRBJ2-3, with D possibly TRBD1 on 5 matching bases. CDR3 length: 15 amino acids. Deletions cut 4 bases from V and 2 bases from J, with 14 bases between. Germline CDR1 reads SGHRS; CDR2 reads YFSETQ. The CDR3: CASSLGQFSTDTQYF. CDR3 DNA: TGCGCCAGCAGCCTAGGACAATTCTCCACAGATACGCAGTATTTT. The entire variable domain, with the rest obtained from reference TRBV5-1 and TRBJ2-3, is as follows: KAGVTQTPRYLIKTRGQQVTLSCSPISGHRSVSWYQQTPGQGLQFLFEYFSETQRNKGNFPGRFSGRQFSNSRSEMNVSTLELGDSALYLCASSLGQFSTDTQYFGPGTRLTVL.

The CDR3 is CASSESAGREFYQPQHF. CDR3 nucleotides: TGCGCCAGCAGTGAGAGTGCAGGGCGGGAATTCTATCAGCCCCAGCATTTT. This chain links TRBV10-2 with TRBJ1-5; D is perhaps TRBD1 (5 bases). Germline V gene lookup returns CDR1 WSHSY and CDR2 SAAADI. Trimming removed 2 bases at V and 5 bases at J, with 19 bases between. The CDR3 loop spans 17 amino acids.

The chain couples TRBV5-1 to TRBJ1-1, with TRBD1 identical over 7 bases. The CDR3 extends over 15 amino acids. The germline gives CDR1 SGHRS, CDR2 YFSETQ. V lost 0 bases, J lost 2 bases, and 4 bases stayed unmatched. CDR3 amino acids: CASSLAGQENTEAFF. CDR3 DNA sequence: TGCGCCAGCAGCTTGGCCGGACAGGAAAACACTGAAGCTTTCTTT.

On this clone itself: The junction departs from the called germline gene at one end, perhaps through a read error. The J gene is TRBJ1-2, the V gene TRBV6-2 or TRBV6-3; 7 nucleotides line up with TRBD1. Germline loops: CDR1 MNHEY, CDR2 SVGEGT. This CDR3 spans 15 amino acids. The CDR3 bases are TGTGCCAGCAGTCACTCGGGACAGAGAACCTATGGCTACACCTTC. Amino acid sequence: CASSHSGQRTYGYTF.

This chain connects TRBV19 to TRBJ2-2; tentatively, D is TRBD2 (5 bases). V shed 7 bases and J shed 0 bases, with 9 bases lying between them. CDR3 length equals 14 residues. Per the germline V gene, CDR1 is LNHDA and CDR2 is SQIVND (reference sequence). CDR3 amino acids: CASKIASNTGELFF. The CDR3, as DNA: TGTGCCAGTAAAATAGCGTCGAACACCGGGGAGCTGTTTTTT.

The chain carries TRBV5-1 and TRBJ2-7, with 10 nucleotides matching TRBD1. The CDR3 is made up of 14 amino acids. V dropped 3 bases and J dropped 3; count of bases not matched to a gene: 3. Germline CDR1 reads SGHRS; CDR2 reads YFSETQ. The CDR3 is CASSSGTGDYEQYF. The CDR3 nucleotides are TGCGCCAGCAGCTCAGGGACAGGGGACTACGAGCAGTACTTC.

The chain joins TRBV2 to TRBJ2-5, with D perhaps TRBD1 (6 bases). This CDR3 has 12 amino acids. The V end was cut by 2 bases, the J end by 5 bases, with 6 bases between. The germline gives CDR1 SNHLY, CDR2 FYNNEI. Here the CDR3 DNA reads TGTGCCAGCAGTGAACAGGGGGAGACCCAGTACTTC. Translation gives CASSEQGETQYF.

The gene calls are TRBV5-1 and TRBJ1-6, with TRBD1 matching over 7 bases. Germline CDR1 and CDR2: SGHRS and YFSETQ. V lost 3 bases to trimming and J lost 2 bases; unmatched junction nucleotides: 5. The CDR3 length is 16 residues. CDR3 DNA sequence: TGCGCCAGCAGCTCGCAGGGGGGTGCCTATAATTCACCCCTCCACTTT. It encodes CASSSQGGAYNSPLHF.

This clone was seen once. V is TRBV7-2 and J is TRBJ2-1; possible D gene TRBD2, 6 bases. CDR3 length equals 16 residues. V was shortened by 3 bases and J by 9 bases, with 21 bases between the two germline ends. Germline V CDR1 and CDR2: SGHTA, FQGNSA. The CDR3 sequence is CASSLKGTPVLSEQFF. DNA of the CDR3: TGTGCCAGCAGCTTGAAAGGGACTCCCGTGCTGAGTGAGCAGTTCTTC.

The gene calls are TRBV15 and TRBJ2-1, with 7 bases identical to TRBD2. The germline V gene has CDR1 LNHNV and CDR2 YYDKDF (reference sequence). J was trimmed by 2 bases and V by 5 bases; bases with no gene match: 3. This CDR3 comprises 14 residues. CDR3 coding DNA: TGTGCCACCAGCCAGAGCGGGACCTACAATGAGCAGTTCTTC. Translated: CATSQSGTYNEQFF.

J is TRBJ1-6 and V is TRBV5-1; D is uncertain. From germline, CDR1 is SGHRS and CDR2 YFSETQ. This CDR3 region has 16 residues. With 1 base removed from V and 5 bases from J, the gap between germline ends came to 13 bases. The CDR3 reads CASSLRTTTHNSPLHF. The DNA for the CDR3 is TGCGCCAGCAGCTTGCGGACCACGACCCATAATTCACCCCTCCACTTT.

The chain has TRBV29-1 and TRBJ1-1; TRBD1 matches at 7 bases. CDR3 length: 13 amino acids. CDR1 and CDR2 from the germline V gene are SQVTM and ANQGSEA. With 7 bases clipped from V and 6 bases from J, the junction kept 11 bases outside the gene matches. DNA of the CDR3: TGCAGCGAGACTCGCAGGGGGTCCCCTGAAGCTTTCTTT. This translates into CSETRRGSPEAFF.

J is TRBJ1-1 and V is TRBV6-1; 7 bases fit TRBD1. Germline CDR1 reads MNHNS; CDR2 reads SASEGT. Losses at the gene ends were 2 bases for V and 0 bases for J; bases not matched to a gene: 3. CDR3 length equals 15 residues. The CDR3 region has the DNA TGTGCCAGCAGTGAACCGGGACAGATGAACACTGAAGCTTTCTTT. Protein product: CASSEPGQMNTEAFF.

CDR3 loop: CASSLVRTAGGLRDTQYF. The CDR3 nucleotides are TGTGCCAGCAGCTTAGTGAGGACGGCGGGAGGCCTGAGGGATACGCAGTATTTT. The V and J genes are TRBV7-2 and TRBJ2-3; 8 bases are a match to TRBD2. Trimming at V came to 1 base and at J to 6 bases, leaving 15 bases not matched to a gene. Germline V gene lookup returns CDR1 SGHTA and CDR2 FQGNSA. CDR3 length equals 18 residues. Full variable domain (remainder filled in from reference TRBV7-2 and TRBJ2-3): GAGVSQSPSNKVTEKGKDVELRCDPISGHTALYWYRQSLGQGLEFLIYFQGNSAPDKSGLPSDRFSAERTGGSVSTLTIQRTQQEDSAVYLCASSLVRTAGGLRDTQYFGPGTRLTVL.

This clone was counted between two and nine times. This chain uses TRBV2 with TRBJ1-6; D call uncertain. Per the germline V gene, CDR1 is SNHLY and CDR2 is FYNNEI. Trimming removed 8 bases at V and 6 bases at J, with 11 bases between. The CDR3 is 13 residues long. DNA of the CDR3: TGTGCCAGCGGGGAAAGGGTTAATTCACCCCTCCACTTT. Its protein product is CASGERVNSPLHF.